One sample yielded the 9 T cell receptor beta chains listed below, sequenced in a study of blood T cell repertoires in COVID-19. The table came from immunoSEQ multiplex PCR; TCRdb's copy has only in-frame clones and leaves some out. The sample has about 210,000 clones, roughly 82% seen once. The sequenced sample consisted of peripheral blood. The source of these receptors is a woman aged 55-69 years with COVID-19, enrolled during active disease.

This chain uses TRBV19 with TRBJ1-1; D is possibly TRBD1 (6 bases). There are 18 residues in the CDR3. CDR1 is LNHDA and CDR2 is SQIVND in the germline V gene (reference sequence). V was shortened by 4 bases and J by 1 base, with 22 bases between the two germline ends. The DNA of the CDR3 is TGTGCCAGTAGTACTTTTAGACAGGCTTCTTCGGGGAACACTGAAGCTTTCTTT. Translating it yields CASSTFRQASSGNTEAFF.

The genes are TRBV7-3 and TRBJ2-2, with 10 bases fitting TRBD1. V dropped 5 bases and J dropped 2; count of bases not matched to a gene: 5. Germline-derived CDR1 and CDR2 are SGHTA and FQGTGA. The CDR3 consists of 16 residues. This CDR3 reads CASSPRDRGNTGELFF. CDR3 bases: TGTGCCAGCAGCCCCCGGGACAGGGGAAACACCGGGGAGCTGTTTTTT.

The chain combines TRBV5-5 with TRBJ1-6; D not resolved. V was clipped by 3 bases and J by 0 bases, with 16 bases between them. The CDR3 extends over 18 amino acids. Germline CDR1 and CDR2: SGHKS and YYEKEE (reference sequence). Written as DNA, the CDR3 is TGTGCCAGCAGCTCCCAAGGACTGAGGAGCTCCTATAATTCACCCCTCCACTTT. Its translation: CASSSQGLRSSYNSPLHF. Variable domain in full (rest from reference TRBV5-5 and TRBJ1-6): DAGVTQSPTHLIKTRGQQVTLRCSPISGHKSVSWYQQVLGQGPQFIFQYYEKEERGRGNFPDRFSARQFPNYSSELNVNALLLGDSALYLCASSSQGLRSSYNSPLHFGNGTRLTVT.

V gene TRBV6-5 combines with J gene TRBJ2-5, with 12 bases identical to TRBD2. CDR3 size: 15 residues. The V and J ends lost 10 bases and 5 bases, in that order; junction bases with no gene match: 11. Germline V gene sequence: CDR1 MNHEY, CDR2 SVGAGI. The CDR3 loop is CANRPTSGGWETQYF. As DNA, the CDR3 is TGTGCCAACAGGCCGACTAGCGGGGGATGGGAGACCCAGTACTTC.

The J gene is TRBJ2-5, the V gene TRBV9; no firm D call. The ends were cut back, 0 bases at V and 0 bases at J, with 6 bases in the middle. The germline gives CDR1 SGDLS, CDR2 YYNGEE. The CDR3 runs to 14 residues. Here the CDR3 DNA reads TGTGCCAGCAGCGTAGGACAAGACCAAGAGACCCAGTACTTC. This sequence encodes CASSVGQDQETQYF.

The chain uses TRBV7-3 and TRBJ2-7; TRBD1 aligns across 7 bases. Germline trimming cut 0 bases from V and 2 bases from J; bases unmatched to any gene: 1. Germline V gives CDR1 SGHTA, CDR2 FQGTGA. The CDR3 is made up of 14 amino acids. In DNA form, the CDR3 reads TGTGCCAGCAGCTTAACGGGACAGCCCTACGAGCAGTACTTC. Translating it yields CASSLTGQPYEQYF.

This clone was picked up a small number of times. The V call is TRBV11-2, the J call TRBJ2-7; perhaps TRBD1 as D (5 bases). V gave up 3 bases and J gave up 5 bases, with 8 bases separating them. Per the germline V gene, CDR1 is SGHAT and CDR2 is FQNNGV. There are 12 residues in the CDR3. CDR3 amino acids: CASSFAGNEQYV. As DNA, the CDR3 is TGTGCCAGCAGCTTCGCAGGGAACGAGCAGTACGTC.

The J gene is TRBJ2-4, the V gene TRBV24-1, with TRBD2 matching 8 bases. CDR3 length equals 20 residues. J gave up 0 bases and V 0 bases, and 12 bases lay outside the gene matches. Germline-derived CDR1 and CDR2 are KGHDR and SFDVKD. The CDR3 DNA follows: TGTGCCACCAGTGATTTGAGCGGACTAGCTGTAATAGTAGCCAAAAACATTCAGTACTTC. As protein: CATSDLSGLAVIVAKNIQYF.

This clone has just one count. V and J are TRBV5-8 and TRBJ1-5; tentative D call: TRBD1 (5 bases). Germline V gene lookup returns CDR1 SGHTS and CDR2 YDEGEE. The CDR3 totals 13 residues. The V end was cut by 3 bases, the J end by 6 bases, with 10 bases between. Here the CDR3 reads CASSWGQGQPQHF. The CDR3 bases are TGTGCCAGCAGCTGGGGTCAGGGTCAGCCCCAGCATTTT.